The rows below give T cell receptor beta chains drawn from one sample of a study of cytomegalovirus exposure and HLA in healthy donors. Method: immunoSEQ multiplex PCR; TCRdb's copy keeps in-frame clones and lacks some. The sample consists of roughly 110,000 clones, 76% of them appearing once. Sequenced: PBMCs. The source of these receptors is a man between 18 and 29 years old in good health and CMV-seronegative. The CDR3 runs from the conserved cysteine through the conserved F or W. The order of the fields is V gene, D gene, J gene, clone size, CDR3 protein, CDR3 DNA. A D gene is named only where the DNA matches it firmly. Rows may omit the clone size; those that give it use once, few, many or a size class.

>TRBV5-6|TRBD1|TRBJ2-1|NA
CASSSDRGYYNEQFF
TGTGCCAGCAGCTCTGACAGGGGGTACTACAATGAGCAGTTCTTC
>TRBV5-1|TRBD1|TRBJ2-7|NA
CASSTGTAPYEQYF
TGCGCCAGCAGCACCGGGACAGCCCCCTACGAGCAGTACTTC
>TRBV7-9|TRBD2|TRBJ2-1|NA
CASSPPTSGYNEQFF
TGTGCCAGCAGCCCCCCGACTAGCGGGTACAATGAGCAGTTCTTC
>TRBV9|TRBD2|TRBJ2-3|NA
CASSVVAAGGTDTQYF
TGTGCCAGCAGCGTCGTCGCAGCGGGGGGCACAGATACGCAGTATTTT
>TRBV5-1|TRBD2|TRBJ2-1|few
CASSPLGGRGSYNEQFF
TGCGCCAGCAGCCCCCTGGGGGGGAGAGGTTCCTACAATGAGCAGTTCTTC
>TRBV19|NA|TRBJ2-7|NA
CASSRGRAYEQYF
TGTGCCAGTAGTAGAGGCAGAGCCTACGAGCAGTACTTC
>TRBV6-5|NA|TRBJ1-2|NA
CASSHEDGYTF
TGTGCCAGCTCCCACGAGGATGGCTACACCTTC
>TRBV10-3|NA|TRBJ1-1|few
CAISVRGTEAFF
TGTGCCATCAGTGTGCGAGGAACTGAAGCTTTCTTT
>TRBV27|TRBD2|TRBJ2-1|NA
CASSLGLAGGHNEQFF
TGTGCCAGCAGTTTGGGACTAGCGGGGGGGCACAATGAGCAGTTCTTC
>TRBV27|TRBD1|TRBJ1-6|NA
CASGEFSGTGVSPLHF
TGTGCCTCTGGGGAGTTTAGCGGGACAGGGGTTTCACCCCTCCACTTT
>TRBV5-1|NA|TRBJ1-2|NA
CASSPDNNYGYTF
TGCGCCAGCAGCCCGGACAATAACTATGGCTACACCTTC
>TRBV5-6|NA|TRBJ1-6|NA
CASSLSQGNSPLHF
TGTGCCAGCAGCTTGTCACAGGGAAATTCACCCCTCCACTTT